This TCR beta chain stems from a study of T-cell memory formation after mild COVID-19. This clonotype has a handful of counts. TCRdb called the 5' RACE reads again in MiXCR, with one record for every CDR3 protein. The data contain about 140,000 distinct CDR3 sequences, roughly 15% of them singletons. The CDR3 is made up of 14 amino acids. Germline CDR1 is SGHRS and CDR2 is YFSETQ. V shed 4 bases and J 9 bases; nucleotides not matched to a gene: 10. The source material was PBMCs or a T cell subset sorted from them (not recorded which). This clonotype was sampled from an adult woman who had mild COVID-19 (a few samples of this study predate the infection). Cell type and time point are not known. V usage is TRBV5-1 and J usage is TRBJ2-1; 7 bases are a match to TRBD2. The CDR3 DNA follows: TGCGCCAGCAGCCCGTGGGCGCGGGAGCTTGAGCAGTTCTTC. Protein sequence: CASSPWARELEQFF.